The 24 T cell receptor beta chains below were found in one sample sequenced in a study of identifying expanded T cells in peripheral blood. Only in-frame clones appear in the TCRdb table, and some are missing; sequencing was by immunoSEQ multiplex PCR. Of some 97,000 clones listed, 75% to 90% are singletons. Sequencing used blood. The receptors were gathered from a person aged 18 to 75 in good health.

The chain recombines TRBV10-3 with TRBJ1-1, with a possible D match to TRBD1 (6 bases). The CDR3 consists of 13 residues. The ends were cut back, 9 bases at V and 1 base at J, with 12 bases in the middle. Germline V gives CDR1 ENHRY, CDR2 SYGVKD. This CDR3 is CAMKPQGNTEAFF. Written as DNA, the CDR3 is TGTGCCATGAAACCACAGGGGAACACTGAAGCTTTCTTT.

V and J are TRBV12-5 and TRBJ1-2; no reliable D call. V was shortened by 1 base and J by 2 bases, with 11 bases between the two germline ends. This CDR3 has 15 amino acids. Looked up from germline, CDR1 is LGHNT and CDR2 is FRNRAP. CDR3 bases: TGTGCTAGTGGTTTGGGATGGGAGGCCAACTATGGCTACACCTTC. Translated: CASGLGWEANYGYTF.

The chain uses TRBV5-4 and TRBJ1-2, with D perhaps TRBD1 (6 bases). Germline assignment: CDR1 SGHNT and CDR2 YYREEE (reference sequence). V was clipped by 9 bases and J by 3 bases, with 6 bases between them. The CDR3 extends over 10 amino acids. The CDR3 DNA is TGTGCCAAGGGGGACTATGGCTACACCTTC. This translates into CAKGDYGYTF.

The chain uses TRBV30 and TRBJ2-2; D gene uncertain. The CDR3 extends over 13 amino acids. V was clipped by 0 bases and J by 4 bases, with 6 bases between them. CDR1 and CDR2 (germline): GTSNPN, SVGIG (reference sequence). CDR3 amino acids: CAWSVKGTGELFF. In nucleotides, the CDR3 is TGTGCCTGGAGTGTAAAGGGCACCGGGGAGCTGTTTTTT.

This clone was recorded a few times. The chain recombines TRBV5-6 with TRBJ2-6; D gene uncertain. The V end lost 0 bases, the J end lost 0 bases, and 7 bases lay between the germline ends. Per the germline V gene, CDR1 is SGHDT and CDR2 is YYEEEE. The CDR3 length is 16 residues. Here the CDR3 reads CASSLVGGSGANVLTF. CDR3 DNA sequence: TGTGCCAGCAGCTTGGTCGGCGGCTCTGGGGCCAACGTCCTGACTTTC.

The chain uses TRBV11-3 and TRBJ2-1; D is ambiguous. The germline V gene encodes CDR1 SGHNT and CDR2 YENEEA. Trimming stripped 5 bases from V and 11 bases from J, with 19 bases between. The CDR3 extends over 14 amino acids. The CDR3 reads CASSSISANGKQFF. The CDR3 coding sequence is TGTGCCAGCAGCAGCATATCGGCGAATGGCAAGCAGTTCTTC. Based on the CDR3 plus reference TRBV11-3 and TRBJ2-1, the full variable domain is EAGVVQSPRYKIIEKKQPVAFWCNPISGHNTLYWYLQNLGQGPELLIRYENEEAVDDSQLPKDRFSAERLKGVDSTLKIQPAELGDSAVYLCASSSISANGKQFFGPGTRLTVL.

Only one count was recorded for this clone. This chain joins TRBV7-9 and TRBJ2-7; tentatively, D is TRBD1 (5 bases). This CDR3 is built from 12 residues. V lost 7 bases and J lost 6, with 13 bases in between. The germline V gene has CDR1 SEHNR and CDR2 FQNEAQ (reference sequence). The CDR3 bases are TGTGCCAGCAACCCAGGGTTTGGCGAGCAGTACTTC. Encoded protein: CASNPGFGEQYF.

The chain carries TRBV11-2 and TRBJ2-7; a possible D gene is TRBD1 (5 bases). The CDR3 totals 13 residues. Germline CDR1 reads SGHAT; CDR2 reads FQNNGV. Trimming left V 8 bases short and J 2 bases short, with 13 bases between. CDR3 protein: CASGGQDAYEQYF. DNA of the CDR3: TGTGCCAGCGGTGGACAAGACGCCTACGAGCAGTACTTC.

This rearrangement joins TRBV10-3 to TRBJ2-1; maybe TRBD1 (7 bases). This CDR3 comprises 13 residues. Trimming removed 6 bases from V and 7 bases from J, with 13 bases in between. Germline lookup yields CDR1 ENHRY and CDR2 SYGVKD. For the CDR3, the DNA is TGTGCCATCAGGGAGGGGACAGCGAATGAGCAGTTCTTC. Translating it yields CAIREGTANEQFF.

This clone was counted once. Here the CDR3 DNA reads TGTGCCAGTAGTATTAAGTTTTGGCGGGGGGCCCCCGTTGGATCCTACGAGCAGTACTTC. It translates to CASSIKFWRGAPVGSYEQYF. The rearrangement joins TRBV19 to TRBJ2-7, with 8 bases matching TRBD2. With V trimmed by 3 bases and J by 1 base, 20 bases remained unmatched. The germline CDR1 and CDR2 sequences are LNHDA and SQIVND (reference sequence). The CDR3 is 20 amino acids.

Note on this clone: The junction departs from germline at one end; a sequencing error may be responsible. Here the CDR3 reads CASSSRLAENF. In nucleotides, the CDR3 is TGTGCCAGCAGCTCACGACTAGCGGAGAACTTC. The genes are TRBV5-5 and TRBJ2-7; 9 bases line up with TRBD2. The CDR3 spans 11 residues. CDR1 and CDR2 (germline): SGHKS, YYEKEE (reference sequence).

J is TRBJ2-7 and V is TRBV18; D perhaps matches TRBD1 (6 bases). Germline CDR1 KGHSH, CDR2 LQKENI. The CDR3 is made up of 14 amino acids. The ends were cut back, 3 bases at V and 5 bases at J, with 14 bases in the middle. The CDR3 is CASSPAGVGDEQYF. DNA for the CDR3: TGTGCCAGCTCACCGGCAGGGGTGGGGGACGAGCAGTACTTC.

This clone has just a few counts. The chain has TRBV2 and TRBJ2-1; 11 nucleotides match TRBD2. Germline CDR1 and CDR2: SNHLY and FYNNEI. J lost 10 bases, V lost 4 bases, and 9 bases had no gene match. The CDR3 is made up of 15 amino acids. CDR3 protein: CASSGSSGGAGEQFF. The DNA of the CDR3 is TGTGCCAGCAGTGGGAGTAGCGGGGGGGCCGGAGAGCAGTTCTTC.

This CDR3 is CAWNRGSWADTQYF. In DNA form, the CDR3 reads TGTGCCTGGAACCGGGGGTCCTGGGCAGATACGCAGTATTTT. The J gene is TRBJ2-3, the V gene TRBV30; D might be TRBD2 (6 bases). The CDR3 has 14 amino acids. Trimming pared 4 bases from V and 4 bases from J, leaving 15 bases between. CDR1 and CDR2 from the germline V gene are GTSNPN and SVGIG (reference sequence).

The chain carries TRBV13 and TRBJ2-7, with TRBD2 matching 13 bases. V shed 2 bases and J 9 bases; nucleotides not matched to a gene: 1. CDR1 and CDR2 from the germline V gene are PRHDT and FYEKMQ (reference sequence). The CDR3 has 13 amino acids. DNA of the CDR3: TGTGCCAGCAGCTTAACTAGCGGGAGGGCGCAGTACTTC. Its translation is CASSLTSGRAQYF. Variable domain in full (rest from reference TRBV13 and TRBJ2-7): AAGVIQSPRHLIKEKRETATLKCYPIPRHDTVYWYQQGPGQDPQFLISFYEKMQSDKGSIPDRFSAQQFSDYHSELNMSSLELGDSALYFCASSLTSGRAQYFGPGTRLTVT.

The chain couples TRBV2 to TRBJ2-1, with a weak D call TRBD2 (6 bases). The V and J ends lost 8 bases and 6 bases respectively, with 17 bases between them. Germline CDR1 reads SNHLY; CDR2 reads FYNNEI. This CDR3 region has 14 residues. The CDR3 DNA sequence: TGTGCCAGCTCAAAGGTTGCGGAGGGCAATGAGCAGTTCTTC. Its protein is CASSKVAEGNEQFF.

This clone was seen just once. The V call is TRBV5-1, the J call TRBJ1-1; TRBD1 might be the D (6 bases). This CDR3 region has 11 residues. V lost 6 bases, J lost 3 bases, and 6 bases lay in between. Per the germline V gene, CDR1 is SGHRS and CDR2 is YFSETQ. The CDR3 spells CASTGDTEAFF. In nucleotides, the CDR3 is TGCGCCAGCACAGGGGACACTGAAGCTTTCTTT.

The genes are TRBV7-2 and TRBJ2-3; 8 bases line up with TRBD1. The CDR3 extends over 15 amino acids. CDR1 is SGHTA, CDR2 FQGNSA, per germline. V trimming: 5 bases; J trimming: 4 bases; junction bases outside the gene matches: 8. The CDR3 coding sequence is TGTGCCAGCAGCCCCAGACAGGGGTTGGCAGATACGCAGTATTTT. This translates into CASSPRQGLADTQYF. The whole variable domain, filled in from reference TRBV7-2 and TRBJ2-3, reads GAGVSQSPSNKVTEKGKDVELRCDPISGHTALYWYRQSLGQGLEFLIYFQGNSAPDKSGLPSDRFSAERTGGSVSTLTIQRTQQEDSAVYLCASSPRQGLADTQYFGPGTRLTVL.

The V and J genes are TRBV11-2 and TRBJ1-5; no clear D. Germline values: CDR1 SGHAT, CDR2 FQNNGV. This CDR3 spans 14 amino acids. The V end was cut by 0 bases, the J end by 3 bases, with 6 bases between. The CDR3 protein is CASSLESYNQPQHF. The CDR3 bases are TGTGCCAGCAGCTTAGAAAGCTACAATCAGCCCCAGCATTTT.

This chain connects TRBV7-9 to TRBJ1-3; 7 bases are a match to TRBD1. The CDR3 runs 16 residues. V lost 5 bases, J lost 2 bases, and 9 bases stayed unmatched. CDR1 is SEHNR and CDR2 is FQNEAQ in the germline V gene (reference sequence). In DNA form, the CDR3 reads TGTGCCAGCAGCGACAGGGATCCGAAAGCTGGAAACACCATATATTTT. Its protein product is CASSDRDPKAGNTIYF.

There are many counts of this clone. The V gene is TRBV11-2, the J gene TRBJ1-4; no clear D gene. Trimming shortened V by 0 bases and J by 4 bases, and 12 bases separated the two germline ends. Germline assignment: CDR1 SGHAT and CDR2 FQNNGV. This CDR3 region has 16 residues. The CDR3 is CASSLDLGAVNEKLFF. CDR3 in DNA: TGTGCCAGCAGCTTAGATCTAGGAGCGGTTAATGAAAAACTGTTTTTT.

This chain connects TRBV11-3 to TRBJ1-1; possible D gene TRBD1, 5 bases. In germline, CDR1 is SGHNT, CDR2 YENEEA. The length of the CDR3 is 15 residues. Trimming shortened V by 8 bases and J by 3 bases, and 19 bases separated the two germline ends. CDR3 DNA: TGTGCCAGCTCCGTCCGGAGGGGATTGGACACTGAAGCTTTCTTT. Its translation is CASSVRRGLDTEAFF.

This rearrangement joins TRBV15 to TRBJ2-7, with 10 bases identical to TRBD1. From germline, CDR1 is LNHNV and CDR2 YYDKDF (reference sequence). The CDR3 covers 14 residues. The ends lost 3 bases at V and 5 bases at J; junction bases unmatched: 4. The CDR3 DNA reads TGTGCCACCAGCAGCGGGACAGGGGCCCACGAGCAGTACTTC. It translates to CATSSGTGAHEQYF.

V is TRBV5-6 and J is TRBJ2-3; tentatively, D is TRBD1 or TRBD2 (5 bases each). There are 15 residues in the CDR3. V was shortened by 3 bases and J by 2 bases, with 13 bases between the two germline ends. Per the germline V gene, CDR1 is SGHDT and CDR2 is YYEEEE. The CDR3 loop is CASSWLGPYTDTQYF. The CDR3 DNA sequence: TGTGCCAGCAGCTGGCTGGGACCGTACACAGATACGCAGTATTTT.